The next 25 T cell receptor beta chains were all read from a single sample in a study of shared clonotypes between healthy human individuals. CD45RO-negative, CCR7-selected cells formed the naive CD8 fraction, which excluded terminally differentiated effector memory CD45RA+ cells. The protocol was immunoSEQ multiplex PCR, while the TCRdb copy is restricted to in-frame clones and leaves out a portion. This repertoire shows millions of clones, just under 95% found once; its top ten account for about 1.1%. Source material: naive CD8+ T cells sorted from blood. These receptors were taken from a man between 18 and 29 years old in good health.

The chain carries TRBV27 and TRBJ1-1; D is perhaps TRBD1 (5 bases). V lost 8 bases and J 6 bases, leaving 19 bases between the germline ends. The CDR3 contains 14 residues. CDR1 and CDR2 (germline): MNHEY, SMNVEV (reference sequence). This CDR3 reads CASSFSGTGSEAFF. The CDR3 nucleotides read TGTGCCAGCTCGTTTTCCGGGACGGGGTCTGAAGCTTTCTTT.

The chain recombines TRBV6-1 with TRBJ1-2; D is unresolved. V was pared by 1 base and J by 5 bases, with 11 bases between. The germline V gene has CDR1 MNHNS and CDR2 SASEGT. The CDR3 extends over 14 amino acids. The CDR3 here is CASSEDRSLYGYTF. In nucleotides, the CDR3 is TGTGCCAGCAGTGAAGATCGATCCCTTTATGGCTACACCTTC.

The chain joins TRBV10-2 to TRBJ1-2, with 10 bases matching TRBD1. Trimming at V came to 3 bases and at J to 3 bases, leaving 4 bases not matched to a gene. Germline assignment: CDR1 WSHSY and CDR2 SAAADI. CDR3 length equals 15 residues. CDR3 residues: CASSETTGGYYGYTF. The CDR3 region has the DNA TGCGCCAGCAGTGAAACGACAGGGGGCTACTATGGCTACACCTTC.

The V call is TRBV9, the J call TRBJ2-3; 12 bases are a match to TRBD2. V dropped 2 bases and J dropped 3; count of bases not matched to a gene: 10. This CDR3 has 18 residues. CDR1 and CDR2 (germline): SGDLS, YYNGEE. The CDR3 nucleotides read TGTGCCAGCAGCGTCCCTCTTGCTAGCGGGGGGGCAACAGATACGCAGTATTTT. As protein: CASSVPLASGGATDTQYF.

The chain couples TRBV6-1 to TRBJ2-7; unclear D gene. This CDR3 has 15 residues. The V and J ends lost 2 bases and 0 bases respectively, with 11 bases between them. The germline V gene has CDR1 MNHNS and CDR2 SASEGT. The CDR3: CASSESWQISYEQYF. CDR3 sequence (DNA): TGTGCCAGCAGTGAAAGTTGGCAGATCTCCTACGAGCAGTACTTC.

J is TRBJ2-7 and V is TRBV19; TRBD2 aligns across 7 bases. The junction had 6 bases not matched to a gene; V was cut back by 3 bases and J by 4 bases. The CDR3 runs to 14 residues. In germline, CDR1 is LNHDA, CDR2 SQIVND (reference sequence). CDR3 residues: CASSMVGLVYEQYF. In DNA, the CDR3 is TGTGCCAGTAGTATGGTAGGACTAGTGTACGAGCAGTACTTC. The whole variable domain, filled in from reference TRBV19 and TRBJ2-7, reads DGGITQSPKYLFRKEGQNVTLSCEQNLNHDAMYWYRQDPGQGLRLIYYSQIVNDFQKGDIAEGYSVSREKKESFPLTVTSAQKNPTAFYLCASSMVGLVYEQYFGPGTRLTVT.

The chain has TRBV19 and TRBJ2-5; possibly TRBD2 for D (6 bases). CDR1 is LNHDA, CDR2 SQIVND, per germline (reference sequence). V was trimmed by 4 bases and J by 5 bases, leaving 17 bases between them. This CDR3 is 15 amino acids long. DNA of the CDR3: TGTGCCAGTAGTAAGGGGACTTCCAAGATCGAGACCCAGTACTTC. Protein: CASSKGTSKIETQYF.

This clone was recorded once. CDR3 sequence: CASSPSTAASYEQYF. As DNA, the CDR3 is TGTGCCAGCTCACCCAGTACAGCGGCCTCCTACGAGCAGTACTTC. The chain carries TRBV18 and TRBJ2-7, with D maybe TRBD2 (5 bases). V shed 3 bases and J shed 0 bases, with 12 bases lying between them. The CDR3 extends over 15 amino acids. Germline V lookup: CDR1 KGHSH, CDR2 LQKENI.

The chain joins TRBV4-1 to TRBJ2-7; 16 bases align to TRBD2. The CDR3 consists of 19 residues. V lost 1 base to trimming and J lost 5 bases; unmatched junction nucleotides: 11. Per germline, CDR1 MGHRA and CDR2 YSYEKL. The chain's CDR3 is CASSQGGGLAGGGIHEQYF. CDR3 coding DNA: TGCGCCAGCAGCCAAGGCGGGGGACTAGCGGGAGGGGGCATCCACGAGCAGTACTTC.

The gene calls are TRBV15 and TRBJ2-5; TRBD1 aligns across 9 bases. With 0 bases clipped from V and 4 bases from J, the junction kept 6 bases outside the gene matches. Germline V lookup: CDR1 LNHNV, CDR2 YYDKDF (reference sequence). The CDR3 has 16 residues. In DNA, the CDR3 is TGTGCCACCAGCAGAGAAAGGACAGGGGCGGGAGAGACCCAGTACTTC. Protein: CATSRERTGAGETQYF.

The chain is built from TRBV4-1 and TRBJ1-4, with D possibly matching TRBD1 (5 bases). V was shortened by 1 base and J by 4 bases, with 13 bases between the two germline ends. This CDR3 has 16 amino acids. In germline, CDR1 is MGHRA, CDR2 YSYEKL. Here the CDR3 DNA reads TGCGCCAGCAGCCAAGGAATTCAGGGCTATAATGAAAAACTGTTTTTT. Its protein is CASSQGIQGYNEKLFF.

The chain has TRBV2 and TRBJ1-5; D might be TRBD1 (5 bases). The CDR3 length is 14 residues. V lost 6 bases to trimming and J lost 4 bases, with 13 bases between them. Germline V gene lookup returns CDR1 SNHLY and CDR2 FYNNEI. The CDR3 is CASRDGDRNQPQHF. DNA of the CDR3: TGTGCCAGCAGAGACGGGGACCGAAATCAGCCCCAGCATTTT.

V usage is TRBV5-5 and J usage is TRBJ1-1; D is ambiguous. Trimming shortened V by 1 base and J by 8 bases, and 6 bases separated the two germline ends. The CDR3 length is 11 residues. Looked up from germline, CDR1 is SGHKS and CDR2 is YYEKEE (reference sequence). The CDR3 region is CASSLQVEAFF. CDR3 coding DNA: TGTGCCAGCAGCTTGCAGGTAGAAGCTTTCTTT.

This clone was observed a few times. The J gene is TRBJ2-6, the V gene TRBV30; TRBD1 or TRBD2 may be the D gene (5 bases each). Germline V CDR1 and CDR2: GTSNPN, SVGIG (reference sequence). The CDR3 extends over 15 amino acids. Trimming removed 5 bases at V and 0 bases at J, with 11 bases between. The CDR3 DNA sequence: TGTGCCTGGGGGGGAGAGAACTCTGGGGCCAACGTCCTGACTTTC. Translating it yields CAWGGENSGANVLTF.

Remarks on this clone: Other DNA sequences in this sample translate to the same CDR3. For the CDR3, the DNA is TGTGCCAGCAGCTTAGGGCAGGGGATTTACAATGAGCAGTTCTTC. Its protein is CASSLGQGIYNEQFF. The genes are TRBV7-9 and TRBJ2-1, with a possible D match to TRBD1 (6 bases). Germline values: CDR1 SEHNR, CDR2 FQNEAQ (reference sequence). The CDR3 contains 15 residues. V was trimmed by 1 base and J by 4 bases, leaving 11 bases between them. Using reference TRBV7-9 and TRBJ2-1 for the parts outside the CDR3, the full variable domain is DTGVSQNPRHKITKRGQNVTFRCDPISEHNRLYWYRQTLGQGPEFLTYFQNEAQLEKSRLLSDRFSAERPKGSFSTLEIQRTEQGDSAMYLCASSLGQGIYNEQFFGPGTRLTVL.

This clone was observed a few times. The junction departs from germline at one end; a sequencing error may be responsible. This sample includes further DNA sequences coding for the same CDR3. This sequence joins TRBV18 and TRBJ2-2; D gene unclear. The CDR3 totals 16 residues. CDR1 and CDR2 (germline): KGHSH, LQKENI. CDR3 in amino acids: CASSPRVYPNTGELFF. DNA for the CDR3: TGTGCCAGCTCGCCACGGGTCTACCCAAACACCGGGGAGCTGTTTTTT.

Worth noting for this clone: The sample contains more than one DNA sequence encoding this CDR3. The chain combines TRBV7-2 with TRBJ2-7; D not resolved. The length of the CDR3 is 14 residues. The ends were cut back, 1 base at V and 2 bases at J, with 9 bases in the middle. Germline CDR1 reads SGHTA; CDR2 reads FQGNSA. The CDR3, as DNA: TGTGCCAGCAGCTTAGGCGACGGAACCTACGAGCAGTACTTC. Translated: CASSLGDGTYEQYF. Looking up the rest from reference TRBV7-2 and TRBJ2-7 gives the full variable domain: GAGVSQSPSNKVTEKGKDVELRCDPISGHTALYWYRQSLGQGLEFLIYFQGNSAPDKSGLPSDRFSAERTGGSVSTLTIQRTQQEDSAVYLCASSLGDGTYEQYFGPGTRLTVT.

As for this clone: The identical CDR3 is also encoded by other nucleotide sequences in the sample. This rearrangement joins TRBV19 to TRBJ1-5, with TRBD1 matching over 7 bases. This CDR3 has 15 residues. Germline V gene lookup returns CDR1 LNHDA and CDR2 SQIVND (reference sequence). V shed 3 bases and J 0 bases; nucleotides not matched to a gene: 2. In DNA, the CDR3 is TGTGCCAGTAGTATTGGGGACAGTAGCAATCAGCCCCAGCATTTT. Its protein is CASSIGDSSNQPQHF.

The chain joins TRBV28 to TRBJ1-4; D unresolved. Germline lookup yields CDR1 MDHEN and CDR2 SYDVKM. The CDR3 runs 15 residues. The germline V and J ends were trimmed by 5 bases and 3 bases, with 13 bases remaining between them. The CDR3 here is CASSLRAVSNEKLFF. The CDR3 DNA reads TGTGCCAGCAGTCTTCGGGCCGTTTCTAATGAAAAACTGTTTTTT.

CDR3: CSVETANSYEQYF. DNA of the CDR3: TGCAGCGTTGAGACGGCTAACTCCTACGAGCAGTACTTC. The gene calls are TRBV29-1 and TRBJ2-7; unclear D gene. This CDR3 spans 13 amino acids. Trimming removed 3 bases from V and 0 bases from J, with 9 bases in between. CDR1 and CDR2 from the germline V gene are SQVTM and ANQGSEA.

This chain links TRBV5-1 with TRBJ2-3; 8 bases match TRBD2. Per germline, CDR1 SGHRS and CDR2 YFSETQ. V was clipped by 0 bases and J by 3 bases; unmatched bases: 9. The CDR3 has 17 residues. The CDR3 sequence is CASSLATAGGQTDTQYF. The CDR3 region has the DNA TGCGCCAGCAGCTTGGCCACGGCGGGGGGCCAGACAGATACGCAGTATTTT.

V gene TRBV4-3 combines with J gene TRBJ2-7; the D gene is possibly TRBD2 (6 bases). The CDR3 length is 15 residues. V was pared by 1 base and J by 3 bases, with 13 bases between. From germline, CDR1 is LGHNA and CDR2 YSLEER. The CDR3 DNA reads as TGCGCCAGCAGCCAAGGAGCTAGCGACAACTACGAGCAGTACTTC. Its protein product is CASSQGASDNYEQYF.

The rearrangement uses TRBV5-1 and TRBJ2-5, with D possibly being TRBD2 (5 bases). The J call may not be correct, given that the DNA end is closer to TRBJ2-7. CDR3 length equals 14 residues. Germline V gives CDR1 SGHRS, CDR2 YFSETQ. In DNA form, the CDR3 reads TGCGCCAGCAGCTTCGGCGGAGCGGTCTACGAGCAGTACTTC. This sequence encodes CASSFGGAVYEQYF.

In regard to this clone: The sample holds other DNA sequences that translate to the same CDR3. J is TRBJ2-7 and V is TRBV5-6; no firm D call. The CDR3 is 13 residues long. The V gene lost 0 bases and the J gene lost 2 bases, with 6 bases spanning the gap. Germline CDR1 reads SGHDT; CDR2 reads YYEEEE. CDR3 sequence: CASSLVAAYEQYF. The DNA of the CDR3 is TGTGCCAGCAGCTTGGTGGCAGCCTACGAGCAGTACTTC.

Written as DNA, the CDR3 is TGTGCCAGCAGTGAAGGGCAGGGACCTTACAATGAGCAGTTCTTC. Translation: CASSEGQGPYNEQFF. The rearrangement links TRBV25-1 to TRBJ2-1; possibly TRBD1 or TRBD2 for D (5 bases each). Germline lookup yields CDR1 MGHDK and CDR2 SYGVNS. The CDR3 is 15 amino acids. Trimming took off 2 bases at V and 4 bases at J, with 12 bases between the two ends.